This T cell receptor (beta chain) derives from a study of human T cells and chemical hapten exposure. This clonotype came up many times. TCRdb fed the RACE reads into MiXCR, producing one record per CDR3 protein. The profile covers roughly 380,000 distinct CDR3 sequences, with about 4.4% appearing a single time and about 2.1% taken by the ten largest. Time point given: patch test 1, 2 weeks after DPC sensitization. This sample's treatment: therapeutic diphenylcyclopropenone sensitization with weekly scalp DPC. This TCR was sampled from a woman in her fifties or sixties with alopecia areata. Some clones in this sample may be carry-over from other donors' samples. The input for sequencing was whole blood, taken in connection with sensitization to the hapten diphenylcyclopropenone (DPC).

CDR3 in DNA: TGTGCTAGTGATGGAGGGGGACCGCAAAATCAGCCCCAGCATTTT. Translating it yields CASDGGGPQNQPQHF. The chain combines TRBV12-5 with TRBJ1-5, with a weak D call TRBD1 (6 bases). The CDR3 totals 15 residues. Germline CDR1 LGHNT, CDR2 FRNRAP. V lost 7 bases to trimming and J lost 4 bases, with 17 bases between them.